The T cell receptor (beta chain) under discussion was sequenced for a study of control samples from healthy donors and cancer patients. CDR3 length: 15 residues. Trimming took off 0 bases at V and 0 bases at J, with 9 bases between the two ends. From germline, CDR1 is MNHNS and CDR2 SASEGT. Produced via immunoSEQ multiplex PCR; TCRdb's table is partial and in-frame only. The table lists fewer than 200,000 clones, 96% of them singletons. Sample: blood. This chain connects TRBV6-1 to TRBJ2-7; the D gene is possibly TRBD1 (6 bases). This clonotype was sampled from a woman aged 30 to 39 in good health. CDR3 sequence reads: CASSEAMDSSYEQYF. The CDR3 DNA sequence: TGTGCCAGCAGTGAAGCAATGGACAGCTCCTACGAGCAGTACTTC.